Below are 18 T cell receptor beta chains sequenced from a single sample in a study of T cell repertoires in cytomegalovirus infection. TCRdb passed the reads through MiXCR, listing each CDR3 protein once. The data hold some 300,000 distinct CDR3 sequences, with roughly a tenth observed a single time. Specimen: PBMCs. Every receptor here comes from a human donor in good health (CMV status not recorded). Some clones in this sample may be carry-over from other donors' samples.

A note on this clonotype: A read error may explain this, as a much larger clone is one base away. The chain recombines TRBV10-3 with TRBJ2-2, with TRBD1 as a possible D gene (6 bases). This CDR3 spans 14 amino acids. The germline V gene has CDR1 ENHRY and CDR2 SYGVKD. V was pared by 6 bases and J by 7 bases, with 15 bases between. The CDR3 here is CAIRKGQSDGELFF. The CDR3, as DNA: TGTGCCATCAGAAAAGGACAGTCGGACGGGGAGCTGTTTTTT.

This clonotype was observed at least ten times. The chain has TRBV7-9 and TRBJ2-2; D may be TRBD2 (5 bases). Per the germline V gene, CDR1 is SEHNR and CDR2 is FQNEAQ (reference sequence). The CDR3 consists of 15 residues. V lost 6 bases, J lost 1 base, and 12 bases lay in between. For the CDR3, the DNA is TGTGCCAGCAGACGGACGGCGGGGAACACCGGGGAGCTGTTTTTT. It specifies CASRRTAGNTGELFF. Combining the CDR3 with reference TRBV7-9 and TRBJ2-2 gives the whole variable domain DTGVSQNPRHKITKRGQNVTFRCDPISEHNRLYWYRQTLGQGPEFLTYFQNEAQLEKSRLLSDRFSAERPKGSFSTLEIQRTEQGDSAMYLCASRRTAGNTGELFFGEGSRLTVL.

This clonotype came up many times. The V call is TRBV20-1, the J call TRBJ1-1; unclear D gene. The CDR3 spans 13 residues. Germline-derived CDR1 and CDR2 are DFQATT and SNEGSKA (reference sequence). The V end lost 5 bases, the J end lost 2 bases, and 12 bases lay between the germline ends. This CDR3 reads CSASPGDNTEAFF. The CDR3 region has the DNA TGCAGTGCTTCACCAGGTGATAACACTGAAGCTTTCTTT.

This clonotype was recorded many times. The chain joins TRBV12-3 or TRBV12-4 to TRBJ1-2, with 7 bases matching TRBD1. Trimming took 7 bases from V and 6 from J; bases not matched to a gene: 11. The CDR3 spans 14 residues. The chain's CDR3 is CASTSSQGVDGYTF. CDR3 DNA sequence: TGTGCCAGCACATCGAGTCAGGGGGTCGATGGCTACACCTTC.

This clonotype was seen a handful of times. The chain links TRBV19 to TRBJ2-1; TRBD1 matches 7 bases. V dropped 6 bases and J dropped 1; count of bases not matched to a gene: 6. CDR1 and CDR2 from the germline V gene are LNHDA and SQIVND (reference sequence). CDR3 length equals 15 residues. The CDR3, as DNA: TGTGCCAGTAGCACAGGGGAACCTTCCTACAATGAGCAGTTCTTC. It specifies CASSTGEPSYNEQFF. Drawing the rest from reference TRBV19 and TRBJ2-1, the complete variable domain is DGGITQSPKYLFRKEGQNVTLSCEQNLNHDAMYWYRQDPGQGLRLIYYSQIVNDFQKGDIAEGYSVSREKKESFPLTVTSAQKNPTAFYLCASSTGEPSYNEQFFGPGTRLTVL.

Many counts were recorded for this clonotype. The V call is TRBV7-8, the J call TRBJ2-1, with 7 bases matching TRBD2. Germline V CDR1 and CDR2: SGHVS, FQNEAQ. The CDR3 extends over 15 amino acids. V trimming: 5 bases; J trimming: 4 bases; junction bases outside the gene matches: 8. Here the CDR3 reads CASSPVASGYNEQFF. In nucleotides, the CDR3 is TGTGCCAGCAGCCCGGTGGCTAGCGGTTACAATGAGCAGTTCTTC. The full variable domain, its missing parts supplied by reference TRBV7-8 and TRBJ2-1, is GAGVSQSPRYKVAKRGQDVALRCDPISGHVSLFWYQQALGQGPEFLTYFQNEAQLDKSGLPSDRFFAERPEGSVSTLKIQRTQQEDSAVYLCASSPVASGYNEQFFGPGTRLTVL.

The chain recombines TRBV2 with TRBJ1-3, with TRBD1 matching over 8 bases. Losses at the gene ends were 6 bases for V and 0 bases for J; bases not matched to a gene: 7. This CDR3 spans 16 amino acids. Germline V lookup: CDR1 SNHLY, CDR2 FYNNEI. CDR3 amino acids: CASSWDRSSSGNTIYF. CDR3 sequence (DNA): TGTGCCAGCAGCTGGGACAGGTCGAGCTCTGGAAACACCATATATTTT. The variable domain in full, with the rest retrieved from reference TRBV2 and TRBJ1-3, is EPEVTQTPSHQVTQMGQEVILRCVPISNHLYFYWYRQILGQKVEFLVSFYNNEISEKSEIFDDQFSVERPDGSNFTLKIRSTKLEDSAMYFCASSWDRSSSGNTIYFGEGSWLTVV.

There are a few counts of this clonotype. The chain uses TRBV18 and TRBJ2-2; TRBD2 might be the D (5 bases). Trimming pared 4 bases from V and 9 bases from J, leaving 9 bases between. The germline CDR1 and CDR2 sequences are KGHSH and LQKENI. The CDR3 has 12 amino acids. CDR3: CASSQEERELFF. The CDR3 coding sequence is TGTGCCAGCTCACAGGAGGAACGGGAGCTGTTTTTT.

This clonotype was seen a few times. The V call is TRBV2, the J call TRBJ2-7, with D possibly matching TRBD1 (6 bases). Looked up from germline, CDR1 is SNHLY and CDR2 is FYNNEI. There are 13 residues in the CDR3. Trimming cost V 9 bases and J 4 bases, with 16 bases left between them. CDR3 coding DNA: TGTGCCAGTTCCGGGACACAAACTTACGAGCAGTACTTC. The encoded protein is CASSGTQTYEQYF.

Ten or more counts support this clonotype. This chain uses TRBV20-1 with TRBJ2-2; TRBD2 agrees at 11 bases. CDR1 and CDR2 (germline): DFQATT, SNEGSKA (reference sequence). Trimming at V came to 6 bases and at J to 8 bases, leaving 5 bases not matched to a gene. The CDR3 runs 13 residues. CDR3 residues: CSAPGLAAGELFF. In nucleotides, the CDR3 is TGCAGTGCACCGGGACTAGCGGCAGGGGAGCTGTTTTTT.

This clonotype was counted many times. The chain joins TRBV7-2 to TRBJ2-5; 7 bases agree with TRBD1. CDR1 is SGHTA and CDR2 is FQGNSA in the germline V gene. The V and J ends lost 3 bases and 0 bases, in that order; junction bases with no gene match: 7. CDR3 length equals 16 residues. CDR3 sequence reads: CASSFSADRDQETQYF. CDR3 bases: TGTGCCAGCAGCTTCTCCGCTGACAGGGACCAAGAGACCCAGTACTTC.

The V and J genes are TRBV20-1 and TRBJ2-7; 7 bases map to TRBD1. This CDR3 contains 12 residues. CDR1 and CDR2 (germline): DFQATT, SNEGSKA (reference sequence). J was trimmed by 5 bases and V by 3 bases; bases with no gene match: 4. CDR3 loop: CSASSQGHEQYV. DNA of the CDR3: TGCAGTGCTAGTTCACAGGGGCACGAGCAGTACGTC.

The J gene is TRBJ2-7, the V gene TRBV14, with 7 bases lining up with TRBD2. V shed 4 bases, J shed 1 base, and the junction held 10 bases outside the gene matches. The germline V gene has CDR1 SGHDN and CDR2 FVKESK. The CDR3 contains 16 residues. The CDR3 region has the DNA TGTGCCAGCAGCCCCGGGAGGATTGGAGTTTCCTACGAGCAGTACTTC. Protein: CASSPGRIGVSYEQYF. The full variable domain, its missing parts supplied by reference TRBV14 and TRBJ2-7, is EAGVTQFPSHSVIEKGQTVTLRCDPISGHDNLYWYRRVMGKEIKFLLHFVKESKQDESGMPNNRFLAERTGGTYSTLKVQPAELEDSGVYFCASSPGRIGVSYEQYFGPGTRLTVT.

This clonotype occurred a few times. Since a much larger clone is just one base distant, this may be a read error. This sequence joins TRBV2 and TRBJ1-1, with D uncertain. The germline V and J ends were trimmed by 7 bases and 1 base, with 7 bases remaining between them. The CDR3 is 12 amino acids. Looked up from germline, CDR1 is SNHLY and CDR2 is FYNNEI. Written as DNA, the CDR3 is TGTGCCAGCAAGGGTCAGAACACTGAAGCTTTCTTT. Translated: CASKGQNTEAFF.

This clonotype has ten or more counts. This CDR3 reads CSVGTGNTGELFF. The CDR3 region has the DNA TGCAGCGTTGGGACAGGGAACACCGGGGAGCTGTTTTTT. V usage is TRBV29-1 and J usage is TRBJ2-2; 7 bases line up with TRBD1. Germline V gene lookup returns CDR1 SQVTM and CDR2 ANQGSEA. The V segment lost 4 bases and the J segment 1 base; nucleotides outside the gene matches: 0. This CDR3 spans 13 amino acids.

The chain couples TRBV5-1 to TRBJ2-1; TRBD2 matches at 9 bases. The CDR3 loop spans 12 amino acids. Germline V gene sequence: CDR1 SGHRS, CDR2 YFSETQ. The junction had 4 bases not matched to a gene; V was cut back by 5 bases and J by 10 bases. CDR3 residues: CASRSSGEEQFF. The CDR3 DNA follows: TGCGCCAGCAGGTCTAGCGGGGAGGAGCAGTTCTTC.

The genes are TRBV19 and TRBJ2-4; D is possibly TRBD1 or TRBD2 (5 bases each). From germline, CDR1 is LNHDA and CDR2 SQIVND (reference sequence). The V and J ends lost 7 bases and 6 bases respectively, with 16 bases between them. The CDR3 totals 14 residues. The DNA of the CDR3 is TGTGCCAGTACCAGAAGGGGACGCCGAAACATTCAGTACTTC. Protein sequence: CASTRRGRRNIQYF.

DNA for the CDR3: TGTGCCAGCAGTGGGTCTAGCGGGATGCACGAGCAGTACGTC. It yields the protein CASSGSSGMHEQYV. The genes are TRBV2 and TRBJ2-7; 9 bases map to TRBD2. V shed 4 bases and J 5 bases; nucleotides not matched to a gene: 6. There are 14 residues in the CDR3. CDR1 SNHLY and CDR2 FYNNEI come from the germline V gene.